This TCR beta chain was recorded in a study of blood T cells in healthy people across ages (dated by TCRdb to the mid-2010s). About the full investigation: In model experiments, roughly one uniquely barcoded TCR beta cDNA molecule per two T cells was captured by template switching. To track age-related changes in TCR beta repertoire diversity, the study relied on deep sequencing normalized with unique cDNA molecular identifiers. The donors were split into four age groups: young (average 16 years), middle-aged (about 40), aged (roughly 65) and long-lived (roughly 80). To avoid experimental bias, donors of different ages were spread randomly across the sequencing lanes. Two additional independent replicas of 1 million unique cDNA reads from the same blood draw were analyzed for two donors (one aged 18 to 29 and one aged 80 or older).

This clonotype was observed a handful of times. The specificity of this receptor is unknown. Base qualities are not provided; no much larger clone lies one nucleotide away. Libraries were built with 5' RACE. Data came from an Illumina HiSeq 2500. The second PCR ran for about 6 to 11 cycles and used a J-beta primer mix along with a sample-barcoded 5' primer. A template-switch 5' adaptor carrying 12 random nucleotides introduced a unique molecular identifier onto each TCR beta cDNA molecule. At least 2.5 million CDR3-containing paired-end reads were obtained from each sample. First-strand cDNA synthesis was performed from all RNA using the Mint cDNA synthesis kit, with priming by a TRBC-specific oligonucleotide. After uracil-DNA glycosylase treatment, a first 18-cycle PCR used universal primers M1SS and BC2_uni_R on all cDNA. In the source study's methods: For normalization, 1 million high-quality reads, each with a distinct molecular identifier, were randomly selected from each sample. Reads with shared molecular identifiers were discarded instead of being binned into consensus sequences. MiTCR, set to a Q25 quality threshold and the strictest error-elimination algorithm, was used for CDR3 identification, clonotype clustering and error correction. A nonparametric unseen species model with Euler transformation was used to estimate lower-bound total TCR beta diversity. TCRdb's own reprocessing of the public reads used fastp at Q25 and MiXCR and kept productive beta chains. Each entry is one CDR3 protein sequence, shown with its most common DNA and genes. These V and J calls rely on TCRdb rather than the paper's analysis. Counted in this sample were 850,000 to 1,000,000 distinct CDR3 sequences; 51% of them appeared once. The top ten clones comprise roughly a fifth of the sample.

The approximately 40 donors, aged about 6 to 100 years, were systemically healthy Caucasian individuals from Russia. About 9.1 milliliters of peripheral blood were collected from each donor into EDTA-treated Vacutainer tubes. PBMCs were isolated by Ficoll-Paque density-gradient centrifugation, with at least 6 million obtained per sample. Total RNA was extracted from PBMCs with Trizol reagent, with at least 6 micrograms obtained per sample. For every donor, flow cytometry on a PBMC aliquot measured the percentage of naive CD45RAhigh/CD27high T cells. Broader findings and caveats from the paper: Compared with the aged group, more naive CD4+ T cells, fewer expanded clones and increased TCR diversity were shown by the long-lived group, suggesting age selection. The CMV infection status of donors was not known, potentially confounding age-related changes in expanded clonotypes. Estimates of total diversity based on one million sequenced T cells were regarded as lower bounds and as underestimates. A strong correlation was found between observed TCR beta diversity and the percentage of naive T cells measured by flow cytometry. Because profiling used bulk unsorted PBMCs, naive and antigen-experienced compartments could not be compared conclusively. As age increased, observed TCR beta diversity per million T cells dropped in a roughly linear way, and a significant reduction was already evident by age 40.

CDR1 SNHLY and CDR2 FYNNEI are derived from the germline V gene. The CDR3 covers 16 residues, taking in both the cysteine and the phenylalanine. Just the 48-base CDR3 DNA is kept, in frame starting at base 1. The germline V and J ends show losses of 6 bases and 2 bases respectively, and no gene match explains 6 bases of the junction. Sequenced material: blood. The sequence was obtained from a woman in her sixties or seventies in good health. The rearrangement joined TRBV2 to TRBJ1-5; 11 bases in between match TRBD1. The nucleotide sequence reads TGTGCCAGCAGCCCCCCGGGACAGGGGGGCAATCAGCCCCAGCATTTT. It translates as CASSPPGQGGNQPQHF.